The 13 T cell receptor beta chains below were found in one sample sequenced in a study of T cell repertoires in cytomegalovirus infection. TCRdb analysed the reads with MiXCR anew, one entry per CDR3 protein. The sample lists 290,000 or so distinct CDR3 sequences; about 25% were seen once. Sequenced: PBMCs. All receptors derive from a human donor in good health (CMV status not recorded). Some clones in this sample may be carry-over from other donors' samples.

The sample holds a few counts of this clonotype. The chain recombines TRBV28 with TRBJ1-5; D might be TRBD1 (5 bases). Per the germline V gene, CDR1 is MDHEN and CDR2 is SYDVKM. The CDR3 consists of 12 residues. Trimming took off 6 bases at V and 11 bases at J, with 14 bases between the two ends. The CDR3 nucleotides read TGTGCCAGCAGCCCGAACCAGGGAGCCCAGCATTTT. Translation: CASSPNQGAQHF.

This clonotype was seen at least ten times. The V call is TRBV7-6, the J call TRBJ2-1, with 14 bases matching TRBD2. The junction had 5 bases not matched to a gene; V was cut back by 5 bases and J by 5 bases. The germline gives CDR1 SGHVS, CDR2 FNYEAQ. CDR3 length: 16 residues. CDR3 coding DNA: TGTGCCAGCAGCCCAGGACTAGCGGGAGGAAACAATGAGCAGTTCTTC. Translated: CASSPGLAGGNNEQFF. Looking up the rest from reference TRBV7-6 and TRBJ2-1 gives the full variable domain: GAGVSQSPRYKVTKRGQDVALRCDPISGHVSLYWYRQALGQGPEFLTYFNYEAQQDKSGLPNDRFSAERPEGSISTLTIQRTEQRDSAMYRCASSPGLAGGNNEQFFGPGTRLTVL.

The rearrangement joins TRBV20-1 to TRBJ2-3; D unresolved. Germline V gives CDR1 DFQATT, CDR2 SNEGSKA (reference sequence). V shed 0 bases and J shed 2 bases, with 15 bases lying between them. This CDR3 has 16 residues. CDR3 residues: CSARDWQVLATDTQYF. CDR3 nucleotide sequence: TGCAGTGCTAGAGATTGGCAGGTATTGGCCACAGATACGCAGTATTTT.

This clonotype was observed a few times. The genes are TRBV20-1 and TRBJ2-1; the match to TRBD2 covers 10 bases. Germline CDR1 reads DFQATT; CDR2 reads SNEGSKA (reference sequence). CDR3 length equals 14 residues. V lost 0 bases and J lost 8; bases outside the gene matches: 4. CDR3 in DNA: TGCAGTGCTAGAGACAGCGGGAGGGCCCATGAGCAGTTCTTC. Amino acid sequence: CSARDSGRAHEQFF.

The rearrangement links TRBV7-9 to TRBJ1-1; perhaps TRBD1 as D (5 bases). Germline V CDR1 and CDR2: SEHNR, FQNEAQ (reference sequence). This CDR3 region has 14 residues. Trimming left V 7 bases short and J 0 bases short, with 12 bases between. The CDR3 protein is CASNRDRVNTEAFF. CDR3 bases: TGTGCCAGCAACCGGGACCGTGTGAACACTGAAGCTTTCTTT.

CDR3 DNA sequence: TGTGCCAGCAGCTCGACTAGCGGGGGCGCGAACACCGGGGAGCTGTTTTTT. Translation gives CASSSTSGGANTGELFF. This chain links TRBV11-2 with TRBJ2-2; 12 bases are shared with TRBD2. Looked up from germline, CDR1 is SGHAT and CDR2 is FQNNGV. Trimming cost V 4 bases and J 0 bases; bases outside gene matches: 3. The CDR3 has 17 residues.

The rearrangement links TRBV12-3 or TRBV12-4 to TRBJ2-5; no clear D gene. V lost 6 bases and J lost 2, with 13 bases in between. CDR3 length: 14 amino acids. CDR3 nucleotides: TGTGCCAGCAGCTCCTCGACGAAGCAAGAGACCCAGTACTTC. This codes for CASSSSTKQETQYF.

This clonotype came up a few times. V usage is TRBV7-2 and J usage is TRBJ2-2; D tentatively reads TRBD1 or TRBD2 (5 bases each). CDR3 length: 15 residues. Per the germline V gene, CDR1 is SGHTA and CDR2 is FQGNSA. Trimming stripped 5 bases from V and 4 bases from J, with 14 bases between. CDR3 region: CASSEGLAVTGELFF. The CDR3 DNA reads as TGTGCCAGCAGCGAGGGGCTAGCAGTCACCGGGGAGCTGTTTTTT. Combining the CDR3 with reference TRBV7-2 and TRBJ2-2 gives the whole variable domain GAGVSQSPSNKVTEKGKDVELRCDPISGHTALYWYRQSLGQGLEFLIYFQGNSAPDKSGLPSDRFSAERTGGSVSTLTIQRTQQEDSAVYLCASSEGLAVTGELFFGEGSRLTVL.

This clonotype showed up just a few times. The rearrangement links TRBV12-3 or TRBV12-4 to TRBJ1-2, with 7 bases lining up with TRBD1. This CDR3 has 15 amino acids. Germline trimming cut 5 bases from V and 6 bases from J; bases unmatched to any gene: 12. In DNA, the CDR3 is TGTGCCAGCAGTCTAGTTTCCGGGACAGCTGATGGCTACACCTTC. Its translation is CASSLVSGTADGYTF.

The chain recombines TRBV28 with TRBJ1-1; a weak D match, TRBD1 (5 bases). The V end lost 3 bases, the J end lost 8 bases, and 19 bases lay between the germline ends. The CDR3 spans 15 residues. The germline gives CDR1 MDHEN, CDR2 SYDVKM. The CDR3 loop reads CASSFGRAGGGEAFF. Here the CDR3 DNA reads TGTGCCAGCAGTTTTGGCAGGGCGGGTGGTGGGGAAGCTTTCTTT.

This clonotype was recorded many times. CDR3 region: CASSLARTGAGELFF. CDR3 bases: TGTGCCAGCAGCTTAGCGCGGACAGGGGCCGGGGAGCTGTTTTTT. The V and J genes are TRBV7-2 and TRBJ2-2, with 9 bases lining up with TRBD1. The V segment lost 0 bases and the J segment 6 bases; nucleotides outside the gene matches: 2. Germline assignment: CDR1 SGHTA and CDR2 FQGNSA. The CDR3 consists of 15 residues. The full variable domain, rest sourced from reference TRBV7-2 and TRBJ2-2, is GAGVSQSPSNKVTEKGKDVELRCDPISGHTALYWYRQSLGQGLEFLIYFQGNSAPDKSGLPSDRFSAERTGGSVSTLTIQRTQQEDSAVYLCASSLARTGAGELFFGEGSRLTVL.

The gene calls are TRBV20-1 and TRBJ1-1, with a tentative D call TRBD1 (5 bases). V lost 0 bases to trimming and J lost 11 bases, with 19 bases between them. The CDR3 extends over 14 amino acids. The germline V gene has CDR1 DFQATT and CDR2 SNEGSKA (reference sequence). The CDR3 nucleotides are TGCAGTGCTAGAGATCTCGGGGGTGTGGTCGAGGCTTTCTTT. As protein: CSARDLGGVVEAFF.

The rearrangement uses TRBV7-2 and TRBJ2-3; 8 bases agree with TRBD2. V shed 2 bases and J 3 bases; nucleotides not matched to a gene: 4. Germline values: CDR1 SGHTA, CDR2 FQGNSA. CDR3 length: 15 residues. CDR3 sequence reads: CASSLTGGETDTQYF. The CDR3, as DNA: TGTGCCAGCAGCTTAACCGGGGGGGAAACAGATACGCAGTATTTT.